These 16 T cell receptor beta chains share one sample of origin, sequenced in a study of T-cell reconstitution after alpha-beta-depleted transplantation in children. As it was prepared, the TCRbeta library received unique molecular identifiers. TCRdb independently ran MiXCR on the PCR reads; one entry per CDR3 protein. The sample lists about 240,000 distinct CDR3 sequences; roughly a quarter were seen once. The sequencing here drew on PBMCs, taken before TCRalphabeta/CD19-depleted stem cell transplant. These receptors all come from a girl aged 2-9 years with Fanconi anemia, due to receive a stem cell transplant.

This clonotype was detected ten times or more. The chain combines TRBV5-6 with TRBJ2-3; 7 bases agree with TRBD1. The CDR3 covers 17 residues. Germline values: CDR1 SGHDT, CDR2 YYEEEE. J was trimmed by 2 bases and V by 2 bases; bases with no gene match: 11. The DNA of the CDR3 is TGTGCCAGCAGCTTTCTCCGGACAGGACTTCTCACAGATACGCAGTATTTT. Protein sequence: CASSFLRTGLLTDTQYF.

This clonotype was observed a single time. This may come from a read error, since a much larger clone is one base off. The chain is built from TRBV4-1 and TRBJ2-1; no clear D gene. CDR1 is MGHRA and CDR2 is YSYEKL in the germline V gene. The CDR3 consists of 14 residues. V shed 0 bases and J shed 10 bases, with 13 bases lying between them. The CDR3 bases are TGCGCCAGCAGCCAAGAGAGAGGAGTATACGAGCAGTTCTTC. Translating gives CASSQERGVYEQFF.

This clonotype was counted ten times or more. The V gene is TRBV20-1, the J gene TRBJ1-1; tentative D call: TRBD1 (6 bases). Trimming shortened V by 1 base and J by 3 bases, and 9 bases separated the two germline ends. This CDR3 has 13 residues. Germline values: CDR1 DFQATT, CDR2 SNEGSKA (reference sequence). The CDR3 spells CSARGRQDTEAFF. The CDR3 nucleotides are TGCAGTGCTAGAGGCCGACAGGACACTGAAGCTTTCTTT.

This chain connects TRBV5-1 to TRBJ2-7, with no clear D. The CDR3 is 15 residues long. The germline V gene encodes CDR1 SGHRS and CDR2 YFSETQ. V dropped 0 bases and J dropped 0 bases, with 10 bases sitting between them. CDR3 in amino acids: CASSLGTSVSYEQYF. Here the CDR3 DNA reads TGCGCCAGCAGCTTGGGAACCTCAGTCTCCTACGAGCAGTACTTC.

This clonotype was recorded a few times. J is TRBJ2-7 and V is TRBV28, with TRBD2 matching over 8 bases. The CDR3 is 15 amino acids. CDR1 is MDHEN, CDR2 SYDVKM, per germline. V gave up 2 bases and J gave up 0 bases; unmatched junction bases: 3. CDR3 sequence: CASSLRGGDSYEQYF. CDR3 sequence (DNA): TGTGCCAGCAGTTTACGGGGGGGCGACTCCTACGAGCAGTACTTC.

The rearrangement joins TRBV20-1 to TRBJ1-2; TRBD1 matches at 7 bases. Per germline, CDR1 DFQATT and CDR2 SNEGSKA (reference sequence). The CDR3 contains 14 residues. The V gene end was trimmed by 3 bases and the J gene end by 0 bases; junction bases not matched to a gene: 4. CDR3 residues: CSARRGPANYGYTF. The CDR3 DNA reads TGCAGTGCTAGGAGGGGGCCGGCTAACTATGGCTACACCTTC.

The sample holds many counts of this clonotype. J is TRBJ2-7 and V is TRBV5-1, with D unclear. The germline V and J ends were trimmed by 0 bases and 0 bases, with 10 bases remaining between them. The CDR3 totals 15 residues. Germline V gives CDR1 SGHRS, CDR2 YFSETQ. The CDR3 nucleotides are TGCGCCAGCAGCTTGGGGTCAGACTTCTCCTACGAGCAGTACTTC. Amino acid sequence: CASSLGSDFSYEQYF.

In its sample, this clonotype was seen many times. The rearrangement links TRBV29-1 to TRBJ2-1; TRBD2 agrees at 7 bases. Germline V gene lookup returns CDR1 SQVTM and CDR2 ANQGSEA. With V trimmed by 7 bases and J by 0 bases, 9 bases remained unmatched. The CDR3 is 15 amino acids. CDR3 DNA sequence: TGCAGCGGGGAGGGCCAAGCAGTCTCCTACAATGAGCAGTTCTTC. It is translated as CSGEGQAVSYNEQFF.

This clonotype was detected only a few times. The V and J genes are TRBV5-1 and TRBJ2-1; TRBD1 aligns across 9 bases. With V trimmed by 5 bases and J by 9 bases, 12 bases remained unmatched. Germline CDR1 and CDR2: SGHRS and YFSETQ. The CDR3 runs to 15 residues. The CDR3 nucleotides read TGCGCCAGCAGTCCCCTTTCCGGGACAGGGTTTGAGCAGTTCTTC. This codes for CASSPLSGTGFEQFF.

This clonotype was recorded only once. This rearrangement joins TRBV24-1 to TRBJ2-1; D may match TRBD1 or TRBD2 (5 bases each). The V end lost 2 bases, the J end lost 8 bases, and 12 bases lay between the germline ends. Looked up from germline, CDR1 is KGHDR and CDR2 is SFDVKD. The CDR3 spans 14 residues. CDR3 nucleotide sequence: TGTGCCACCAGTGATTCCTCCAGGGACGATGAGCAGTTCTTC. Translated, it gives CATSDSSRDDEQFF.

Many counts were recorded for this clonotype. The chain carries TRBV12-3 or TRBV12-4 and TRBJ1-2, with TRBD1 as a possible D gene (6 bases). V was pared by 2 bases and J by 4 bases, with 8 bases between. The CDR3 has 13 amino acids. The CDR3 bases are TGTGCCAGCAGTTTAACAGGGACCTATGGCTACACCTTC. Encoded protein: CASSLTGTYGYTF.

This clonotype was seen many times. The genes are TRBV29-1 and TRBJ2-7; TRBD2 matches at 14 bases. This CDR3 is built from 14 residues. The ends lost 6 bases at V and 5 bases at J; junction bases unmatched: 6. The V gene's germline CDR1 is SQVTM and CDR2 ANQGSEA. The DNA of the CDR3 is TGCAGCGTCCTGACTAGCGGGGGGGCCCACGAGCAGTACTTC. Amino acids: CSVLTSGGAHEQYF.

This clonotype was detected only a few times. V and J are TRBV6-1 and TRBJ2-7; 8 nucleotides agree with TRBD1. V lost 4 bases to trimming and J lost 2 bases; unmatched junction nucleotides: 4. Per germline, CDR1 MNHNS and CDR2 SASEGT. This CDR3 contains 14 residues. The CDR3 sequence is CASSGTGLPYEQYF. CDR3 nucleotides: TGTGCCAGCAGTGGGACAGGGCTCCCCTACGAGCAGTACTTC.

This clonotype was found many times. This chain links TRBV20-1 with TRBJ2-3; 10 positions match TRBD2. Germline values: CDR1 DFQATT, CDR2 SNEGSKA (reference sequence). The junction had 9 bases not matched to a gene; V was cut back by 0 bases and J by 0 bases. There are 18 residues in the CDR3. The CDR3 DNA reads as TGCAGTGCTAGAGATCTAGCGGGGGAACCATCCAGCACAGATACGCAGTATTTT. This sequence encodes CSARDLAGEPSSTDTQYF.

J is TRBJ1-2 and V is TRBV20-1, with D unclear. Between the trimmed V and J ends, which lost 6 bases and 3 bases, there was a span of 20 bases. Germline V gene sequence: CDR1 DFQATT, CDR2 SNEGSKA (reference sequence). This CDR3 comprises 15 residues. In DNA, the CDR3 is TGCAGTGCCCAACCCCCGTTCAGGCAGCACTATGGCTACACCTTC. This encodes CSAQPPFRQHYGYTF.

The rearrangement joins TRBV20-1 to TRBJ2-7; D is undetermined. V lost 3 bases to trimming and J lost 2 bases, with 11 bases between them. The CDR3 has 13 amino acids. Germline CDR1 reads DFQATT; CDR2 reads SNEGSKA (reference sequence). The CDR3 DNA reads as TGCAGTGCTAGTTTAACTAACACCTACGAGCAGTACTTC. Its translation: CSASLTNTYEQYF.